The 29 T cell receptor beta chains below come from one sample, sequenced in a study of metastatic and nonmetastatic thyroid tumors. TCRdb used MiXCR to call clones anew from the PCR reads. The sample holds about 30,000 clones; approximately 25% are singletons and the top ten take 9.2%. All patients were untreated before thyroid surgery. What was sequenced was blood. Source of these receptors: a female donor with papillary thyroid cancer or a benign thyroid nodule (not recorded which). Some clones in this sample may be carry-over from other donors' samples.

Ten or more counts support this clone. The chain recombines TRBV5-6 with TRBJ2-7; TRBD2 agrees at 7 bases. Germline CDR1 SGHDT, CDR2 YYEEEE. The ends lost 0 bases at V and 3 bases at J; junction bases unmatched: 6. This CDR3 comprises 15 residues. CDR3 amino acids: CASSLEWREFYEQYF. CDR3 DNA sequence: TGTGCCAGCAGCTTGGAGTGGCGGGAGTTCTACGAGCAGTACTTC.

This clone appeared a few times. Here the CDR3 reads CASIKGDYEQYF. The CDR3 bases are TGCGCCAGTATTAAGGGGGACTACGAGCAGTACTTC. V is TRBV10-1 and J is TRBJ2-7; possibly TRBD1 for D (6 bases). Trimming took 9 bases from V and 3 from J, leaving 12 bases between them. The CDR3 runs to 12 residues. The germline V gene encodes CDR1 WNHNN and CDR2 SYGVQD (reference sequence).

To note about this clone: One base away lies a much larger clone, so this may be a sequencing read error. The rearrangement uses TRBV7-9 and TRBJ2-3, with 10 nucleotides matching TRBD2. Germline values: CDR1 SEHNR, CDR2 FQNEAQ (reference sequence). The CDR3 has 14 amino acids. CDR3 in DNA: TGTGCCCGCAGCCAGAGCGGGAGGGAAGATACGCAGTATTTT. It encodes CARSQSGREDTQYF.

In this sample, this clone is medium-sized. V gene TRBV6-1 combines with J gene TRBJ1-1; TRBD1 is a possible D gene (6 bases). The germline V gene encodes CDR1 MNHNS and CDR2 SASEGT. The V and J ends lost 6 bases and 1 base respectively, with 12 bases between them. The CDR3 contains 14 residues. CDR3 loop: CASRLGTSNTEAFF. The DNA of the CDR3 is TGTGCCAGCAGGCTTGGGACATCGAACACTGAAGCTTTCTTT.

This clone was counted many times. The chain links TRBV20-1 to TRBJ1-2, with TRBD1 matching over 8 bases. This CDR3 comprises 13 residues. Trimming took 6 bases from V and 6 from J; bases not matched to a gene: 9. Germline CDR1 DFQATT, CDR2 SNEGSKA (reference sequence). The CDR3 nucleotides read TGCAGTGCAATTGGACAGGGCTGGGATGGCTACACCTTC. It encodes CSAIGQGWDGYTF.

The chain couples TRBV6-1 to TRBJ1-1; tentatively, D is TRBD1 (5 bases). The CDR3 totals 14 residues. Trimming took off 3 bases at V and 6 bases at J, with 14 bases between the two ends. Germline assignment: CDR1 MNHNS and CDR2 SASEGT. The CDR3 nucleotides read TGTGCCAGCAGTGATTACCCAGGGCTGGCTGAAGCTTTCTTT. It encodes CASSDYPGLAEAFF.

The V and J genes are TRBV6-1 and TRBJ2-7; 9 nucleotides match TRBD2. The CDR3 spans 15 residues. V dropped 1 base and J dropped 7; count of bases not matched to a gene: 8. CDR1 is MNHNS and CDR2 is SASEGT in the germline V gene. CDR3 in amino acids: CASSEVAGEIYEQYF. CDR3 in DNA: TGTGCCAGCAGTGAAGTAGCGGGAGAAATTTATGAGCAGTACTTC.

Ten or more counts support this clone. The V gene is TRBV6-2 or TRBV6-3, the J gene TRBJ1-5; no firm D call. CDR3 length equals 12 residues. V lost 6 bases to trimming and J lost 7 bases, with 10 bases between them. Germline V gene sequence: CDR1 MNHEY, CDR2 SVGEGT. The CDR3 spells CASSETKQPQHF. The DNA for the CDR3 is TGTGCCAGCAGCGAAACAAAACAGCCCCAGCATTTT.

This clone occurred many times. The junction departs from the called germline gene at one end, perhaps through a read error. The chain links TRBV7-7 to TRBJ2-5; 10 positions agree with TRBD2. The CDR3 is 16 amino acids. Germline lookup yields CDR1 SSHAT and CDR2 FNYEAQ (reference sequence). The CDR3 here is CASTKGLAEFQETQYF. In DNA, the CDR3 is TGTGCTAGCACCAAAGGACTAGCGGAATTCCAAGAGACCCAGTACTTC.

This clone came up many times. This chain uses TRBV5-1 with TRBJ1-6; D is perhaps TRBD1 (5 bases). This CDR3 region has 13 residues. Per the germline V gene, CDR1 is SGHRS and CDR2 is YFSETQ. Trimming removed 4 bases from V and 7 bases from J, with 9 bases in between. CDR3 amino acids: CASSGEGNSPLHF. CDR3 bases: TGCGCCAGCAGCGGGGAGGGGAATTCACCCCTCCACTTT.

The J gene is TRBJ1-5, the V gene TRBV20-1, with D uncertain. Trimming left V 6 bases short and J 2 bases short, with 11 bases between. Germline V gives CDR1 DFQATT, CDR2 SNEGSKA (reference sequence). There are 13 residues in the CDR3. CDR3 sequence (DNA): TGCAGTGCCTCATCTAGGGGCAATCAGCCCCAGCATTTT. This codes for CSASSRGNQPQHF.

The chain carries TRBV6-1 and TRBJ1-2, with 8 bases fitting TRBD1. Unmatched junction bases numbered 16, after V lost 6 bases and J lost 10 bases. The CDR3 is 15 amino acids. In germline, CDR1 is MNHNS, CDR2 SASEGT. CDR3 loop: CASSQPIDRGGVYTF. The CDR3 region has the DNA TGTGCCAGCAGCCAACCCATCGACAGGGGAGGCGTCTACACCTTC.

CDR3 protein: CSARDFIAGELFF. The CDR3 region has the DNA TGCAGTGCTAGAGATTTTATAGCCGGGGAGCTGTTTTTT. The chain is built from TRBV20-1 and TRBJ2-2; no firm D call. Germline CDR1 DFQATT, CDR2 SNEGSKA (reference sequence). This CDR3 region has 13 residues. V lost 0 bases and J lost 6, with 8 bases in between.

As concerns this clone: This may be a read error: a much more frequent sequence differs by one nucleotide. Other nucleotide sequences in the sample specify the same CDR3. The chain carries TRBV4-1 and TRBJ2-1; no clear D. CDR3 size: 12 residues. V was pared by 4 bases and J by 9 bases, with 10 bases between. Germline V CDR1 and CDR2: MGHRA, YSYEKL. CDR3 coding DNA: TGCGCCAGCAGCCCCCAAAATGGTGAGCAGTTCTTC. Residues: CASSPQNGEQFF.

Ten or more counts support this clone. V is TRBV5-1 and J is TRBJ2-3, with D perhaps TRBD1 or TRBD2 (6 bases each). The CDR3 is 14 residues long. The germline V gene encodes CDR1 SGHRS and CDR2 YFSETQ. The V end lost 5 bases, the J end lost 3 bases, and 13 bases lay between the germline ends. CDR3 coding DNA: TGCGCCAGCAGAGCCGTAGGGGGGACAGATACGCAGTATTTT. Translation: CASRAVGGTDTQYF.

The V gene is TRBV20-1, the J gene TRBJ1-1; the D is unclear. CDR3 size: 13 residues. Between the trimmed V and J ends, which lost 3 bases and 4 bases, there was a span of 12 bases. Looked up from germline, CDR1 is DFQATT and CDR2 is SNEGSKA (reference sequence). For the CDR3, the DNA is TGCAGTGCTAGGGGCACCCCCCCCACTGAAGCTTTCTTT. It encodes CSARGTPPTEAFF.

This clone showed up many times. The V and J genes are TRBV18 and TRBJ1-5; TRBD1 might be the D (5 bases). V dropped 3 bases and J dropped 3 bases, with 9 bases sitting between them. CDR3 length: 14 residues. CDR1 is KGHSH, CDR2 LQKENI, per germline. The CDR3 loop is CASSPGTYNQPQHF. CDR3 bases: TGTGCCAGCTCACCCGGGACTTACAATCAGCCCCAGCATTTT.

The J gene is TRBJ2-7, the V gene TRBV30; D is perhaps TRBD1 (6 bases). The length of the CDR3 is 13 residues. Trimming left V 5 bases short and J 3 bases short, with 14 bases between. The germline V gene has CDR1 GTSNPN and CDR2 SVGIG (reference sequence). CDR3 sequence (DNA): TGTGCCTGGGGCCACAGGGATTACTACGAGCAGTACTTC. This translates into CAWGHRDYYEQYF. The full variable domain, its missing parts supplied by reference TRBV30 and TRBJ2-7, is SQTIHQWPATLVQPVGSPLSLECTVEGTSNPNLYWYRQAAGRGLQLLFYSVGIGQISSEVPQNLSASRPQDRQFILSSKKLLLSDSGFYLCAWGHRDYYEQYFGPGTRLTVT.

V and J are TRBV6-1 and TRBJ2-7, with D unresolved. CDR1 is MNHNS and CDR2 is SASEGT in the germline V gene. Trimming shortened V by 2 bases and J by 5 bases, and 19 bases separated the two germline ends. The CDR3 extends over 16 amino acids. The CDR3 region has the DNA TGTGCCAGCAGTGAAATCTTTAGTGAAACGAGTGACGAGCAGTACTTC. As protein: CASSEIFSETSDEQYF.

This clone was seen ten or more times. V is TRBV7-2 and J is TRBJ2-7, with D tentatively TRBD1 (5 bases). Germline V gives CDR1 SGHTA, CDR2 FQGNSA. The length of the CDR3 is 13 residues. V lost 3 bases and J lost 0, with 6 bases in between. As DNA, the CDR3 is TGTGCCAGCAGCTTGGGGCACTCCTACGAGCAGTACTTC. This codes for CASSLGHSYEQYF.

This clone was observed many times. This chain connects TRBV6-5 to TRBJ2-7; TRBD1 matches 7 bases. V shed 4 bases and J 3 bases; nucleotides not matched to a gene: 9. Germline V gene data show CDR1 as MNHEY and CDR2 as SVGAGI. This CDR3 contains 15 residues. The DNA for the CDR3 is TGTGCCAGCAGTTCTCGAGAGGCAGGGGGCTACGAGCAGTACTTC. Its protein is CASSSREAGGYEQYF.

J is TRBJ2-7 and V is TRBV6-1; 8 bases align to TRBD2. The last part of the DNA fits TRBJ2-5 better; the J call may be wrong. The CDR3 covers 17 residues. Per germline, CDR1 MNHNS and CDR2 SASEGT. This chain's CDR3 is CASNGLAGELIEETQYF. The CDR3 DNA follows: TGTGCCAGCAACGGACTAGCTGGAGAGTTGATTGAAGAGACCCAGTACTTC.

This clone was counted ten times or more. The V and J genes are TRBV3-1 and TRBJ2-3; D not certain. CDR1 LGHDT and CDR2 YNNKEL come from the germline V gene (reference sequence). The ends were cut back, 4 bases at V and 4 bases at J, with 9 bases in the middle. This CDR3 spans 13 amino acids. The CDR3, as DNA: TGTGCCAGCAGCCCTTCACGCTCAGATACGCAGTATTTT. The encoded protein is CASSPSRSDTQYF.

This CDR3 is CAWSVSGSGEQYV. CDR3 nucleotides: TGTGCCTGGAGTGTAAGTGGGAGTGGAGAGCAGTACGTC. V usage is TRBV30 and J usage is TRBJ2-7, with a tentative D call TRBD2 (5 bases). The germline CDR1 and CDR2 sequences are GTSNPN and SVGIG (reference sequence). V lost 0 bases and J 7 bases, leaving 13 bases between the germline ends. CDR3 length: 13 residues.

This clone was picked up many times. The chain couples TRBV7-9 to TRBJ2-7, with 9 bases that match TRBD2. Looked up from germline, CDR1 is SEHNR and CDR2 is FQNEAQ (reference sequence). The CDR3 length is 14 residues. The trim removed 3 bases at V and 5 bases at J, leaving 5 bases unmatched. The CDR3 sequence: CASSFSGRSDEQYF. The CDR3, as DNA: TGTGCCAGCAGCTTTAGCGGGAGATCCGACGAGCAGTACTTC.

The chain uses TRBV30 and TRBJ1-3, with TRBD1 matching 7 bases. The junction had 6 bases not matched to a gene; V was cut back by 5 bases and J by 2 bases. This CDR3 has 14 residues. Germline CDR1 is GTSNPN and CDR2 is SVGIG (reference sequence). CDR3 protein: CAWRRTGTGNTIYF. DNA of the CDR3: TGTGCCTGGCGGCGGACAGGAACTGGAAACACCATATATTTT.

The chain joins TRBV4-1 to TRBJ2-1; D not resolved. The CDR3 has 15 residues. V was clipped by 4 bases and J by 2 bases, with 12 bases between them. Germline assignment: CDR1 MGHRA and CDR2 YSYEKL. The CDR3 DNA follows: TGCGCCAGCAGCCGCCCCGTATATGCCTACAATGAGCAGTTCTTC. This gives the protein CASSRPVYAYNEQFF.

This chain uses TRBV27 with TRBJ2-7; no reliable D call. This CDR3 is built from 14 residues. Germline CDR1 is MNHEY and CDR2 is SMNVEV (reference sequence). The V gene lost 2 bases and the J gene lost 4 bases, with 12 bases spanning the gap. The CDR3 reads CASSLVPVWYEQYF. CDR3 sequence (DNA): TGTGCCAGCAGTTTAGTACCGGTGTGGTACGAGCAGTACTTC.

The sample holds many counts of this clone. V is TRBV20-1 and J is TRBJ2-5, with a possible D match to TRBD2 (6 bases). V shed 6 bases and J shed 2 bases, with 16 bases lying between them. The germline V gene encodes CDR1 DFQATT and CDR2 SNEGSKA (reference sequence). There are 14 residues in the CDR3. CDR3: CSADGGAGQETQYF. The CDR3 nucleotides read TGCAGTGCCGATGGGGGAGCGGGTCAAGAGACCCAGTACTTC.